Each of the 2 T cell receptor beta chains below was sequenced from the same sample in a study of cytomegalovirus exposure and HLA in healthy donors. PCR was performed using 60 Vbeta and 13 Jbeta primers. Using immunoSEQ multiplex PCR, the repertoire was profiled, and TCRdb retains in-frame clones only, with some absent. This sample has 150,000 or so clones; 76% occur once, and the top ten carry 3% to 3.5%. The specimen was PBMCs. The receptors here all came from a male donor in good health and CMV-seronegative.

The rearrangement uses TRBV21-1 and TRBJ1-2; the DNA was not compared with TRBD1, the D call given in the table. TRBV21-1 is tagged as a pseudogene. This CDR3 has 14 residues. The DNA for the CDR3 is TGTGCCAGCAGCAAACGACAGGGGAAAGATGGCTACACCTTC. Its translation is CASSKRQGKDGYTF.

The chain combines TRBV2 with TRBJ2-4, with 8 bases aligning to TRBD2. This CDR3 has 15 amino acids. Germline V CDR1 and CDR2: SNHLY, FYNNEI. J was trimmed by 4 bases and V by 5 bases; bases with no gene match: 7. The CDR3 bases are TGTGCCAGCAGTCCCGTTCGGGGGGGTAAAAACATTCAGTACTTC. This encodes CASSPVRGGKNIQYF.